Listed below are T cell receptor beta chains from one sample, sequenced in a study of T cell responses to AZD1222 COVID-19 vaccine. Profiling relied on immunoSEQ multiplex PCR, and the TCRdb table lists in-frame clones only, not all of them. In the table there are under 35,000 clones, over 75% of which are singletons. Specimen: peripheral blood, collected 28 days after the second AZD1222 dose. The receptor set was obtained from an adult who received the AZD1222 COVID-19 vaccine. The CDR3 runs from the conserved cysteine through the conserved F or W. The D gene is left open where the match is weak. A clone size is listed for some rows: how often the clone was seen (once, few, many), or a class if it is expanded.

v_call	j_call	d_call	clone_size	cdr3_nt	cdr3_aa
TRBV5-4	TRBJ2-1	NA	NA	TGTGCCAGCAGGAGGCAGGGGGGTGGTGAGCAGTTCTTC	CASRRQGGGEQFF
TRBV7-2	TRBJ2-4	TRBD2	NA	TGTGCCAGCAGCCGCAACCGGGAGGTAGCCAAAAACATTCAGTACTTC	CASSRNREVAKNIQYF
TRBV28	TRBJ2-7	TRBD1	NA	TGTGCCAGCAGTAGTCCGACAGGGGGTTTCAACGAGCAGTACTTC	CASSSPTGGFNEQYF
TRBV10-3	TRBJ2-1	TRBD1	NA	TGTGCCATCAGCGACGGGACAGGGAAACTTGAGCAGTTCTTC	CAISDGTGKLEQFF
TRBV18	TRBJ1-1	NA	NA	TGTGCCAGCTCACCACCGAAGGGTAGGGCTGAAGCTTTCTTT	CASSPPKGRAEAFF
TRBV5-4	TRBJ1-1	TRBD1	NA	TGTGCCAGCAGCTTCGGGACAGGACCGAACACTGAAGCTTTCTTT	CASSFGTGPNTEAFF
TRBV6-2/TRBV6-3	TRBJ1-5	NA	NA	TGTGCCAGCAGTTACTCGAGGCAGGGTCGCAATCAGCCCCAGCATTTT	CASSYSRQGRNQPQHF
TRBV7-9	TRBJ2-2	NA	once	TGTGCCAGCAGCTTTTTTGAATGGGGGAAGAGGACCGGGGAGCTGTTTTTT	CASSFFEWGKRTGELFF
TRBV30	TRBJ2-2	NA	NA	TGTGCCTGGGCACCCGGGGCCGGGGAGCTGTTTTTT	CAWAPGAGELFF
TRBV2	TRBJ2-7	TRBD2	NA	TGTGCCAGCAGTGAAGCGCTTGGGAGCGGGGGGTTTTACGAGCAGTACTTC	CASSEALGSGGFYEQYF
TRBV18	TRBJ1-2	NA	NA	TGTGCCAGCTCACCAGCCTCGCCGGGACACCGGGGCTACACCTTC	CASSPASPGHRGYTF
TRBV6-6	TRBJ1-5	TRBD1	once	TGTGCCAGCAAACCAGGGGGAAGTGCGGCATATCAGCCCCAGCATTTT	CASKPGGSAAYQPQHF
TRBV27	TRBJ2-5	TRBD2	NA	TGTGCCAGCAGTCGGGGACTAGCGGGGGGGAACCAAGAGACCCAGTACTTC	CASSRGLAGGNQETQYF
TRBV9	TRBJ1-3	NA	NA	TGTGCCAGCAGCGTAGCGGCAGGGGAGGCCGGAAACACCATATATTTT	CASSVAAGEAGNTIYF
TRBV18	TRBJ1-4	TRBD1	NA	TGTGCCAGCTCGTCCGGGACAGTTCATGAAAAACTGTTTTTT	CASSSGTVHEKLFF
TRBV7-8	TRBJ1-6	NA	few	TGTGCCAGCAGCTCTCGGACCCGAGGGGCTTCACCCCTCCACTTT	CASSSRTRGASPLHF
TRBV12-3/TRBV12-4	TRBJ1-1	NA	NA	TGTGCCAGCAGTTTCGAGGGGAACACTGAAGCTTTCTTT	CASSFEGNTEAFF
TRBV4-3	TRBJ1-4	NA	NA	TGCGCCAGCAACCACAGGGATTCTAATGAAAAACTGTTTTTT	CASNHRDSNEKLFF
TRBV28	TRBJ2-7	TRBD1	NA	TGTGCCAGCAGTTTGGGGACAGTCGACTACGAGCAGTACTTC	CASSLGTVDYEQYF
TRBV3-1/TRBV3-2	TRBJ2-7	TRBD1	once	TGTGCCAGCAGCCAGGGGACAGGGACCTACGAGCAGTACTTC	CASSQGTGTYEQYF
TRBV5-1	TRBJ2-7	TRBD2	once	TGCGCCAGCAGCCTGACAGTTCTCCGGGGGGACGAGCAGTACTTC	CASSLTVLRGDEQYF
TRBV19	TRBJ2-3	NA	NA	TGTGCCAGTAGTATGCCGGGGACAGATACGCAGTATTTT	CASSMPGTDTQYF
TRBV5-1	TRBJ2-5	NA	NA	TGCGCCAGCGAGCAAACTCAGTACCAAGAGACCCAGTACTTC	CASEQTQYQETQYF
TRBV3-1/TRBV3-2	TRBJ1-2	NA	NA	TGTGCCAGCAGCCAAGGGTGGGCAACTGGCTACACCTTC	CASSQGWATGYTF
TRBV19	TRBJ1-2	NA	NA	TGTGCCAGTAGTATTGTCCCCACGTCTGGCTACACCTTC	CASSIVPTSGYTF
TRBV6-1	TRBJ1-1	NA	few	TGTGCCAGCAGTGACCTGGGACCCATCACTGAAGCTTTCTTT	CASSDLGPITEAFF
TRBV5-8	TRBJ2-3	TRBD1	NA	TGTGCCAGCAGCTTGGACAGGGGGACAGATACGCAGTATTTT	CASSLDRGTDTQYF
TRBV3-1/TRBV3-2	TRBJ1-5	NA	NA	TGTGCCAGCAGCCGAGGTTCGGGGCGGAGCAATCAGCCCCAGCATTTT	CASSRGSGRSNQPQHF
TRBV6-6	TRBJ2-2	TRBD1	NA	TGTGCCAGCAGTCCCCAGGGACAGGGTCGAAACACCGGGGAGCTGTTTTTT	CASSPQGQGRNTGELFF
TRBV19	TRBJ1-1	NA	NA	TGTGCCAGTAGTATATCTAAAGGGGCGAGGGGGACTGAAGCTTTCTTT	CASSISKGARGTEAFF
TRBV18	TRBJ2-3	TRBD2	NA	TGTGCCAGCTCACCTAGTCTAGCGGCGTCTAACACAGATACGCAGTATTTT	CASSPSLAASNTDTQYF
TRBV5-1	TRBJ1-6	TRBD1	once	TGCGCCAGCAGCGAAGGGACAGCAAATAATTCACCCCTCCACTTT	CASSEGTANNSPLHF
TRBV4-3	TRBJ1-1	NA	NA	TGCGCCAGCAGCCAGGCGGGTGTTTCTGAAGCTTTCTTT	CASSQAGVSEAFF
TRBV4-3	TRBJ1-3	NA	NA	TGCGCCAGCAGCCAAAGCGGGACTTTGGGAAACACCATATATTTT	CASSQSGTLGNTIYF
TRBV18	TRBJ1-3	TRBD1	NA	TGTGCCAGCTCACCTGGGGACAGGCGGAGCTCTGGAAACACCATATATTTT	CASSPGDRRSSGNTIYF
TRBV19	TRBJ1-5	NA	NA	TGTGCCAGTACCTCCGGGGGGGGCGCGAATCAGCCCCAGCATTTT	CASTSGGGANQPQHF
TRBV11-3	TRBJ1-1	NA	NA	TGTGCCAGCAGCCTTGGGACGGGCACTGAAGCTTTCTTT	CASSLGTGTEAFF
TRBV2	TRBJ2-7	NA	NA	TGTGCCAGCATGCCTGAGGGCCACGAGCAGTACTTC	CASMPEGHEQYF
TRBV5-1	TRBJ1-4	TRBD1	once	TGCGCCAGCAGCTTGGGACAGGGTAATCCAACTAATGAAAAACTGTTTTTT	CASSLGQGNPTNEKLFF
TRBV5-1	TRBJ2-1	NA	NA	TGCGCCAGCAGCTTGGCCGCGGAGGTACGGCTCTATGAGCAGTTCTTC	CASSLAAEVRLYEQFF
TRBV19	TRBJ1-2	NA	few	TGTGCCAGTAGTGCTGGACTGGTCTATGGCTACACCTTC	CASSAGLVYGYTF
TRBV30	TRBJ1-3	NA	NA	TGTGCCTGGCGTGACATCGGTGGAAACACCATATATTTT	CAWRDIGGNTIYF
TRBV6-5	TRBJ1-5	NA	NA	TGTGCCAGCAGGGGTCTGGAGAGCAATCAGCCCCAGCATTTT	CASRGLESNQPQHF
TRBV7-2	TRBJ2-7	NA	NA	TGTGCCAGCAGCTTAGTAGAGGGGTTCAGGCAGAGCTCCTACGAGCAGTACTTC	CASSLVEGFRQSSYEQYF
TRBV5-4	TRBJ1-3	TRBD1	NA	TGTGCCAGCAGCTACGACAGGGCTGGAAACACCATATATTTT	CASSYDRAGNTIYF
TRBV19	TRBJ2-5	NA	NA	TGTGCCAGTAAAGGGGGTTCAGTAGAGACCCAGTACTTC	CASKGGSVETQYF
TRBV5-1	TRBJ2-7	TRBD1	once	TGCGCCAGCAGCTTGGGACAGGGGGCGGACGAGCAGTACTTC	CASSLGQGADEQYF
TRBV5-1	TRBJ2-7	TRBD1	NA	TGCGCCAGCAGCTTGTCCGCGCAGCAGACAGGGAATCTGGACTTC	CASSLSAQQTGNLDF
TRBV10-3	TRBJ2-5	NA	NA	TGTGCCATCAGTCCAGATTACCAAGAGACCCAGTACTTC	CAISPDYQETQYF
TRBV4-2	TRBJ1-1	NA	NA	TGTGCCAGCAGCCAAGATCGCATGAACACTGAAGCTTTCTTT	CASSQDRMNTEAFF
TRBV27	TRBJ1-5	NA	NA	TGTGCCAGCAGTTTATCGGGGGCAGGGTACGATCAGCCCCAGCATTTT	CASSLSGAGYDQPQHF
TRBV14	TRBJ1-2	TRBD1	NA	TGTGCCAGCAGCCCGGGACAGGGGGCGAATGGCTACACCTTC	CASSPGQGANGYTF